This is a list of T cell receptor beta chains from one sample in a study of neoadjuvant nivolumab and ipilimumab in lung cancer. TCRdb's table, derived via immunoSEQ multiplex PCR, lists solely in-frame clones and lacks some. The sample consists of fewer than 25,000 clones, more than 65% of them appearing once. The starting material was peripheral blood, obtained before neoadjuvant nivolumab, alone or with ipilimumab. The receptors here all came from an adult with non-small cell lung cancer. The CDR3 runs from the conserved cysteine through the conserved F or W. The D gene is left open where the match is weak. The size entry is marked missing in some rows and otherwise reads once, few, many or a size class.

>TRBJ2-1|many|TRBV7-7|TRBD2
CASSSGTSSYNEQFF
TGTGCTAGCTCGAGCGGGACGAGCTCCTACAATGAGCAGTTCTTC
>TRBJ1-5|.|TRBV10-3|TRBD1
CAISTDRGSQPQHF
TGTGCCATCAGTACCGACAGGGGGAGTCAGCCCCAGCATTTT
>TRBJ2-1|medium-sized|TRBV11-3|TRBD2
CASSRTSGSLNEQFF
TGTGCCAGCAGCCGAACTAGCGGGAGTTTGAATGAGCAGTTCTTC
>TRBJ2-5|.|TRBV6-1|.
CASRRGPQQETQYF
TGTGCCAGCAGAAGAGGACCACAACAAGAGACCCAGTACTTC
>TRBJ2-7|.|TRBV7-9|.
CASSLYQGGSYEQYF
TGTGCCAGCAGCTTATACCAGGGCGGATCCTACGAGCAGTACTTC
>TRBJ1-5|.|TRBV5-5|TRBD1
CASSPDRGNQPQHF
TGTGCCAGCAGCCCAGACAGGGGCAATCAGCCCCAGCATTTT
>TRBJ2-6|.|TRBV18|.
CASSPPVGASGANVLTF
TGTGCCAGCTCACCACCGGTGGGGGCCTCTGGGGCCAACGTCCTGACTTTC
>TRBJ2-2|.|TRBV19|.
CASSPSDQPGTGELFF
TGTGCCAGTAGTCCGAGCGACCAACCCGGCACCGGGGAGCTGTTTTTT
>TRBJ1-2|.|TRBV18|TRBD1
CASSLQGAIYGYTF
TGTGCCAGCTCACTACAGGGGGCAATATATGGCTACACCTTC
>TRBJ2-7|.|TRBV6-5|TRBD1
CASSYSRDRGHEQYF
TGTGCCAGCAGTTACTCACGGGACAGGGGGCACGAGCAGTACTTC
>TRBJ1-4|.|TRBV7-6|TRBD1
CASSLGPKGAYEKLFF
TGTGCCAGCAGCTTAGGACCAAAGGGGGCGTATGAAAAACTGTTTTTT
>TRBJ2-5|.|TRBV2|.
CASSSGRPQVETQYF
TGTGCCAGCAGCTCGGGACGCCCCCAGGTAGAGACCCAGTACTTC
>TRBJ2-7|.|TRBV7-3|TRBD1
CASSLAGTGSYEQYF
TGTGCCAGCAGCTTAGCCGGGACAGGATCCTACGAGCAGTACTTC
>TRBJ1-2|few|TRBV7-3|TRBD1
CASSLRYRGRGYTF
TGTGCCAGCAGCTTGCGTTACAGGGGGAGGGGCTACACCTTC
>TRBJ1-2|.|TRBV30|.
CAWSVLGLEGYTF
TGTGCCTGGAGTGTATTGGGGTTGGAGGGCTACACCTTC
>TRBJ2-2|.|TRBV5-1|.
CASSLALGFGELFF
TGCGCCAGCAGCTTGGCTCTTGGCTTCGGGGAGCTGTTTTTT
>TRBJ1-3|few|TRBV6-6|TRBD1
CASSWDSSGNTIYF
TGTGCCAGCAGTTGGGACAGCTCTGGAAACACCATATATTTT
>TRBJ2-3|.|TRBV7-3|.
CASSGGAPPHTQYF
TGTGCCAGCAGCGGGGGGGCCCCGCCCCATACGCAGTATTTT
>TRBJ2-7|.|TRBV6-1|TRBD2
CAIQRTSDPSYEQYF
TGTGCCATCCAAAGGACTAGCGACCCATCCTACGAGCAGTACTTC
>TRBJ1-2|.|TRBV27|TRBD1
CASRTNRGSGGYTF
TGTGCCAGCAGAACTAACAGGGGTTCTGGTGGCTACACCTTC
>TRBJ2-1|.|TRBV5-1|.
CASSLGTNEQFF
TGCGCCAGCAGCCTGGGGACTAATGAGCAGTTCTTC
>TRBJ1-2|.|TRBV7-3|.
CASSLIPGRSGDGYTF
TGTGCCAGCAGCTTAATTCCAGGCCGTTCCGGGGATGGCTACACCTTC
>TRBJ2-5|.|TRBV11-2|.
CASSAAQRETQYF
TGTGCCAGCAGCGCGGCGCAAAGGGAGACCCAGTACTTC
>TRBJ1-1|.|TRBV12-5|.
CASGQGGYDTEAFF
TGTGCTAGTGGACAGGGCGGGTATGACACTGAAGCTTTCTTT
>TRBJ2-7|.|TRBV6-5|.
CASSPTTGREQYF
TGTGCCAGCAGTCCGACAACAGGTCGCGAGCAGTACTTC
>TRBJ1-2|.|TRBV19|TRBD1
CASTSGQGALGYTF
TGTGCCAGTACCTCGGGACAGGGGGCGCTTGGCTACACCTTC
>TRBJ2-5|.|TRBV30|TRBD2
CAWSRLAGETQYF
TGTGCCTGGAGTAGACTAGCGGGAGAGACCCAGTACTTC
>TRBJ2-7|.|TRBV11-3|.
CASTFGGNEQYF
TGTGCCAGCACCTTTGGGGGGAACGAGCAGTACTTC
>TRBJ1-4|.|TRBV7-9|.
CASSFPGGGIEEKLFF
TGTGCCAGCAGCTTCCCCGGGGGGGGGATTGAAGAAAAACTGTTTTTT
>TRBJ2-1|.|TRBV7-9|.
CASSLGSGDEQFF
TGTGCCAGCAGCTTAGGGTCAGGCGATGAGCAGTTCTTC
>TRBJ2-5|.|TRBV11-2|TRBD2
CASSFGSGRRWQETQYF
TGTGCCAGCAGCTTTGGCAGCGGGAGAAGATGGCAAGAGACCCAGTACTTC
>TRBJ2-1|.|TRBV14|TRBD2
CASSSLGGREYNEQFF
TGTGCCAGCAGCTCCCTTGGGGGGAGGGAGTACAATGAGCAGTTCTTC
>TRBJ2-1|.|TRBV5-1|TRBD1
CASSPRDRGRDEQFF
TGCGCCAGCAGCCCCCGGGACAGGGGGCGGGATGAGCAGTTCTTC
>TRBJ2-3|.|TRBV5-5|.
CASSLGATDTQYF
TGTGCCAGCAGCTTGGGGGCCACAGATACGCAGTATTTT
>TRBJ1-5|.|TRBV30|.
CAWSTTAPNQPQHF
TGTGCCTGGAGCACGACAGCCCCCAATCAGCCCCAGCATTTT
>TRBJ2-3|few|TRBV2|.
CASSTGVGYSTDTQYF
TGTGCCAGCAGTACCGGGGTAGGCTATAGCACAGATACGCAGTATTTT
>TRBJ2-7|.|TRBV2|.
CASSLFYEQYF
TGTGCCAGCAGCCTCTTCTACGAGCAGTACTTC
>TRBJ2-5|.|TRBV7-8|.
CASSLLAGYQETQYF
TGTGCCAGCAGCTTATTGGCGGGGTACCAAGAGACCCAGTACTTC
>TRBJ1-1|.|TRBV6-6|.
CASIPAGGAEAFF
TGTGCCAGCATCCCAGCGGGGGGTGCTGAAGCTTTCTTT
>TRBJ1-1|.|TRBV18|.
CASSPPYNTEAFF
TGTGCCAGCTCACCACCATATAACACTGAAGCTTTCTTT
>TRBJ2-3|.|TRBV11-3|TRBD1
CASSSQRTGSTDTQYF
TGTGCCAGCAGCTCTCAGCGGACAGGGTCCACAGATACGCAGTATTTT
>TRBJ1-5|.|TRBV4-1|TRBD1
CASSQGPTGLSNQPQHF
TGCGCCAGCAGCCAAGGCCCGACAGGGCTTAGCAATCAGCCCCAGCATTTT
>TRBJ2-7|.|TRBV30|.
CAWSPIGGPEQYF
TGTGCCTGGTCCCCCATAGGCGGTCCAGAGCAGTACTTC
>TRBJ2-2|few|TRBV10-3|.
CAIQRSGSTGELFF
TGTGCCATACAAAGATCGGGCAGCACCGGGGAGCTGTTTTTT
>TRBJ2-1|.|TRBV5-4|.
CASSLGAGSDEQFF
TGTGCCAGCAGCTTGGGGGCAGGGTCGGATGAGCAGTTCTTC
>TRBJ2-7|.|TRBV10-3|TRBD2
CAISTSGGRYEQYF
TGTGCCATCAGCACTAGCGGGGGGCGCTACGAGCAGTACTTC
>TRBJ1-4|.|TRBV5-1|.
CASSFNGVEEKLFF
TGCGCCAGCAGCTTCAACGGGGTAGAGGAAAAACTGTTTTTT
>TRBJ2-7|.|TRBV9|TRBD2
CASSVGTSGRGSYEQYF
TGTGCCAGCAGCGTAGGGACTAGCGGGAGAGGCTCCTACGAGCAGTACTTC
>TRBJ2-7|.|TRBV15|.
CATSRDGQGHEQYF
TGTGCCACCAGCAGAGATGGGCAGGGACACGAGCAGTACTTC
>TRBJ1-1|.|TRBV11-2|.
CASSFGTVNTEAFF
TGTGCCAGCAGCTTCGGGACGGTGAACACTGAAGCTTTCTTT
>TRBJ2-5|.|TRBV11-2|.
CASSRNREETQYF
TGTGCCAGCAGTAGAAACAGGGAAGAGACCCAGTACTTC
>TRBJ2-7|.|TRBV7-2|TRBD2
CASSLKTSGIGEQYF
TGTGCCAGCAGCTTGAAAACTAGCGGGATCGGAGAGCAGTACTTC
>TRBJ1-2|.|TRBV4-3|.
CASSQIGQSNYGYTF
TGCGCCAGCAGCCAAATTGGACAGAGTAACTATGGCTACACCTTC
>TRBJ1-1|.|TRBV19|TRBD1
CASMGQGMNTEAFF
TGTGCCAGTATGGGACAGGGAATGAACACTGAAGCTTTCTTT
>TRBJ1-5|few|TRBV6-6|.
CASRRGDAYTNQPQHF
TGTGCCAGCAGGAGGGGGGACGCGTATACCAATCAGCCCCAGCATTTT
>TRBJ2-5|.|TRBV5-4|TRBD2
CASSSGGLAGAETQYF
TGTGCCAGCAGCTCCGGTGGACTAGCGGGAGCGGAGACCCAGTACTTC
>TRBJ2-3|.|TRBV30|TRBD2
CAWRLAGADTQYF
TGTGCCTGGAGACTAGCGGGAGCAGATACGCAGTATTTT